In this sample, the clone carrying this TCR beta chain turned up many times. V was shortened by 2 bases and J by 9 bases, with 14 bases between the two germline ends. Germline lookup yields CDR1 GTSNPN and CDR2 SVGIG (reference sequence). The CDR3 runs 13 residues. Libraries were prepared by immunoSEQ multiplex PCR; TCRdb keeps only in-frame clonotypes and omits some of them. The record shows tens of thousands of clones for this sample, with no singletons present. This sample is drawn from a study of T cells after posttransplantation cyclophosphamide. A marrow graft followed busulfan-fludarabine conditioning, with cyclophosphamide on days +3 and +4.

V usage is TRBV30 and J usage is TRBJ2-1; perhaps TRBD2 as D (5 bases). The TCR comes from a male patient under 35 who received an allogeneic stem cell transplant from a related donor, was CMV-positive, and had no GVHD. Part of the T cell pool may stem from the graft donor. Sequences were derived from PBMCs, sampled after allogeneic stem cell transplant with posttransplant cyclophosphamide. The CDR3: CAWSILRRGEQFF. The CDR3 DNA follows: TGTGCCTGGAGTATCCTTCGCCGGGGTGAGCAGTTCTTC.